This T cell receptor (beta chain) was captured by sequencing in a study of breast tumors, draining lymph nodes, adjacent tissues. This CDR3 comprises 17 residues. Germline V CDR1 and CDR2: KGHSH, LQKENI. After removal of 3 bases from V and 3 bases from J, the junction contained 3 bases not matched to a gene. The sample holds a few counts of this clonotype. TCRdb independently ran MiXCR on the multiplex PCR reads; one entry per CDR3 protein. The sample consists of 150,000 or so distinct CDR3 sequences, more than 25% of them appearing once. Axillary draining lymph nodes of breast cancer patients supplied the node samples.

The clonotype originates from a female donor with breast cancer. Some clones in this sample may be carry-over from other donors' samples. The gene calls are TRBV18 and TRBJ2-1, with 15 bases aligning to TRBD2. Sequenced material: axillary lymph node tissue. CDR3 residues: CASSPPGLAGGYNEQFF. DNA of the CDR3: TGTGCCAGCTCACCTCCGGGACTAGCGGGAGGCTACAATGAGCAGTTCTTC.